This T cell receptor (beta chain) was recovered during a study of T-cell memory formation after mild COVID-19. This clonotype was seen only a few times. What it binds is unknown. One entry per CDR3 protein results from TCRdb running MiXCR on the 5' RACE reads. The data contain nearly 250,000 distinct CDR3 sequences, 15% to 19% of them singletons. The study's findings and limits: Clones shrinking between day 15 and 85 showed a balanced CD4/CD8 split, and those that grew later tilted toward CD4+. Some clones that responded turned up in pre-infection memory, which suggests that cross-reactive memory joined in. Among contracting clones, CD4+ were mainly CM/EM and CD8+ enriched in EMRA.

This CDR3 is 15 amino acids long. Per the germline V gene, CDR1 is DFQATT and CDR2 is SNEGSKA (reference sequence). The ends were cut back, 3 bases at V and 4 bases at J, with 18 bases in the middle. The sequenced sample was PBMCs or a T cell subset sorted from them (not recorded which). The gene calls are TRBV20-1 and TRBJ1-1; possibly TRBD1 for D (6 bases). The receptor comes from an adult woman who had mild COVID-19 (a few samples of this study predate the infection). Cell type and time point are not known. The CDR3 sequence: CSASGGLSGGTEAFF. DNA for the CDR3: TGCAGTGCTAGTGGGGGCCTCTCCGGGGGCACTGAAGCTTTCTTT.